The 17 T cell receptor beta chains below come from one sample, sequenced in a study of cytomegalovirus exposure and HLA in healthy donors. Method: immunoSEQ multiplex PCR; TCRdb's copy keeps in-frame clones and lacks some. The sample gives some 48,000 clones, about 88% of which show up once; under 7% is in the top ten. What was sequenced was PBMCs. These receptors all stem from a woman in her 30s in good health and CMV-seronegative.

The chain uses TRBV9 and TRBJ2-1; 8 bases map to TRBD2. CDR3 size: 12 residues. Germline V CDR1 and CDR2: SGDLS, YYNGEE. Trimming at V came to 3 bases and at J to 12 bases, leaving 5 bases not matched to a gene. CDR3 amino acids: CASSELAGRQFF. CDR3 nucleotide sequence: TGTGCCAGCAGCGAGTTAGCGGGACGGCAGTTCTTC.

This sequence joins TRBV6-5 and TRBJ2-7; the match to TRBD2 covers 7 bases. The germline gives CDR1 MNHEY, CDR2 SVGAGI. The CDR3 runs 15 residues. V lost 5 bases, J lost 3 bases, and 10 bases stayed unmatched. CDR3 DNA sequence: TGTGCCAGCAGTATTGGCGGAGGACTAGGCTACGAGCAGTACTTC. Translated: CASSIGGGLGYEQYF.

The chain recombines TRBV28 with TRBJ2-7; a possible D gene is TRBD2 (5 bases). The CDR3 sequence is 13 residues long. The germline V gene has CDR1 MDHEN and CDR2 SYDVKM. Trimming took 2 bases from V and 4 from J, leaving 9 bases between them. The CDR3 DNA sequence: TGTGCCAGCAGTTTACGTGGGAGATACGAGCAGTACTTC. Encoded protein: CASSLRGRYEQYF.

The V call is TRBV6-6, the J call TRBJ1-4; D may be TRBD1 (5 bases). This CDR3 has 15 residues. Trimming removed 6 bases at V and 5 bases at J, with 16 bases between. Per the germline V gene, CDR1 is MNHNY and CDR2 is SVGAGI (reference sequence). The CDR3 DNA is TGTGCCAGCAGCAATCAGGGTTTTGGGAATGAAAAACTGTTTTTT. It specifies CASSNQGFGNEKLFF.

The chain links TRBV2 to TRBJ2-7; D is unclear. V lost 6 bases, J lost 2 bases, and 14 bases lay in between. CDR1 SNHLY and CDR2 FYNNEI come from the germline V gene. The CDR3 is 14 amino acids. CDR3 sequence (DNA): TGTGCCAGCAGGCCAGGTCTCGTCGCCTACGAGCAGTACTTC. It translates to CASRPGLVAYEQYF.

The chain combines TRBV5-1 with TRBJ1-1, with D possibly matching TRBD1 (6 bases). The V gene's germline CDR1 is SGHRS and CDR2 YFSETQ. The CDR3 runs 17 residues. Trimming left V 1 base short and J 2 bases short, with 18 bases between. CDR3 bases: TGCGCCAGCAGCTTGCACCACTCGGACAGCACTAACACTGAAGCTTTCTTT. The encoded protein is CASSLHHSDSTNTEAFF.

This chain connects TRBV28 to TRBJ2-7; TRBD1 matches 12 bases. CDR1 MDHEN and CDR2 SYDVKM come from the germline V gene. CDR3 size: 16 residues. Trimming took 7 bases from V and 12 from J; bases not matched to a gene: 19. The CDR3 sequence: CASTAPPGQGAVLLYF. The CDR3 DNA is TGTGCCAGCACCGCCCCCCCGGGACAGGGGGCGGTTCTACTGTACTTC.

The J gene is TRBJ2-7, the V gene TRBV19; 8 bases agree with TRBD2. The V segment lost 4 bases and the J segment 5 bases; nucleotides outside the gene matches: 4. This CDR3 contains 13 residues. CDR1 LNHDA and CDR2 SQIVND come from the germline V gene (reference sequence). The CDR3 is CASSKGLGDEQYF. The DNA for the CDR3 is TGTGCCAGTAGTAAGGGACTAGGGGACGAGCAGTACTTC.

This sequence joins TRBV11-3 and TRBJ2-7; 11 nucleotides line up with TRBD1. V was pared by 6 bases and J by 4 bases, with 8 bases of the junction left unmatched. CDR3 length: 15 amino acids. Germline-derived CDR1 and CDR2 are SGHNT and YENEEA. Here the CDR3 reads CASRKGQGDMYEQYF. In DNA form, the CDR3 reads TGTGCCAGCAGGAAGGGACAGGGGGACATGTACGAGCAGTACTTC.

This clone was picked up one time. This chain uses TRBV5-4 with TRBJ2-6; TRBD1 agrees at 9 bases. With V trimmed by 3 bases and J by 1 base, 2 bases remained unmatched. The length of the CDR3 is 16 residues. The germline gives CDR1 SGHNT, CDR2 YYREEE (reference sequence). The CDR3 sequence is CASSSDRGSGANVLTF. CDR3 DNA sequence: TGTGCCAGCAGCTCGGACAGGGGATCTGGGGCCAACGTCCTGACTTTC.

As for this clone: A junction boundary mismatches the germline segment, possibly from a read error. V usage is TRBV11-3 and J usage is TRBJ2-5; D may be TRBD1 (6 bases). This CDR3 has 13 residues. Germline CDR1 SGHNT, CDR2 YENEEA. This CDR3 is CASSLDRGETQYF. CDR3 nucleotides: TGCGCCAGCAGCCTGGACAGAGGGGAGACCCAGTACTTC.

The V gene is TRBV9, the J gene TRBJ2-1; 9 positions match TRBD2. The germline V gene has CDR1 SGDLS and CDR2 YYNGEE. Losses at the gene ends were 3 bases for V and 0 bases for J; bases not matched to a gene: 4. This CDR3 comprises 16 residues. The CDR3 here is CASSALAGSSYNEQFF. The CDR3 DNA reads as TGTGCCAGCAGCGCCCTAGCGGGAAGCTCCTACAATGAGCAGTTCTTC.

The rearrangement uses TRBV11-2 and TRBJ2-7, with 14 bases aligning to TRBD2. Germline loops: CDR1 SGHAT, CDR2 FQNNGV. The length of the CDR3 is 18 residues. V lost 5 bases, J lost 3 bases, and 12 bases stayed unmatched. The CDR3 coding sequence is TGTGCCAGCAGCCTCCTCCCCGGGACTAGCGGGAGTCTCTACGAGCAGTACTTC. It specifies CASSLLPGTSGSLYEQYF.

The chain employs TRBV7-6 and TRBJ2-2, with a weak D call TRBD2 (6 bases). From germline, CDR1 is SGHVS and CDR2 FNYEAQ. V was shortened by 0 bases and J by 4 bases, with 12 bases between the two germline ends. The length of the CDR3 is 16 residues. The CDR3 DNA reads TGTGCCAGCAGCTTAGCAGGCGGAGGGAGCACCGGGGAGCTGTTTTTT. It translates to CASSLAGGGSTGELFF.

The chain recombines TRBV28 with TRBJ2-1, with TRBD2 identical over 7 bases. In germline, CDR1 is MDHEN, CDR2 SYDVKM. V lost 8 bases, J lost 1 base, and 8 bases stayed unmatched. The CDR3 is made up of 15 amino acids. The CDR3 protein is CASAITSASYNEQFF. The CDR3 region has the DNA TGTGCCAGCGCTATAACTAGCGCTTCCTACAATGAGCAGTTCTTC.

The chain uses TRBV28 and TRBJ2-7; 8 bases fit TRBD1. CDR3 length: 14 residues. In germline, CDR1 is MDHEN, CDR2 SYDVKM. Trimming at V came to 4 bases and at J to 2 bases, leaving 4 bases not matched to a gene. As DNA, the CDR3 is TGTGCCAGCAGTTCCGGGACAGGCCCCTACGAGCAGTACTTC. Amino acid sequence: CASSSGTGPYEQYF.

This rearrangement joins TRBV9 to TRBJ2-1; D remains unclear. The CDR3 is made up of 17 amino acids. V lost 3 bases and J 0 bases, leaving 16 bases between the germline ends. CDR1 and CDR2 (germline): SGDLS, YYNGEE. This CDR3 is CASSDQIAESSYNEQFF. In DNA form, the CDR3 reads TGTGCCAGCAGCGATCAAATAGCCGAAAGCTCCTACAATGAGCAGTTCTTC.